These 17 T cell receptor beta chains were sequenced from one sample in a study of blood T cell repertoires in COVID-19. The protocol was immunoSEQ multiplex PCR, while the TCRdb copy is restricted to in-frame clones and leaves out a portion. The sample shows 200,000 to 250,000 clones, 75% to 90% of them seen only once. The sequencing sample was made of PBMCs or T cells enriched from blood (not recorded which). The receptors stem from a woman in her late teens or twenties in a cohort exposed to, infected with or recovered from COVID-19 (not recorded which).

The genes are TRBV6-1 and TRBJ2-5, with no clear D. This CDR3 is 15 amino acids long. In germline, CDR1 is MNHNS, CDR2 SASEGT. The V gene lost 3 bases and the J gene lost 2 bases, with 13 bases spanning the gap. The CDR3 sequence is CASSDSRRYQETQYF. DNA for the CDR3: TGTGCCAGCAGTGACAGTCGGAGATATCAAGAGACCCAGTACTTC.

The rearrangement joins TRBV5-1 to TRBJ2-1, with D perhaps TRBD1 (6 bases). Trimming shortened V by 4 bases and J by 4 bases, and 12 bases separated the two germline ends. Per the germline V gene, CDR1 is SGHRS and CDR2 is YFSETQ. The CDR3 totals 14 residues. As DNA, the CDR3 is TGCGCCAGCAGCCGCGACAGGAATTACAATGAGCAGTTCTTC. Translated, it gives CASSRDRNYNEQFF.

The V and J genes are TRBV5-1 and TRBJ2-7, with 16 bases fitting TRBD2. V lost 3 bases and J lost 5; bases outside the gene matches: 5. Germline V gives CDR1 SGHRS, CDR2 YFSETQ. This CDR3 spans 16 amino acids. The CDR3: CASSSGTSGGAHEQYF. As DNA, the CDR3 is TGCGCCAGCAGCTCCGGGACTAGCGGGGGGGCCCACGAGCAGTACTTC.

This clone is a singleton in its sample. The rearrangement joins TRBV6-6 to TRBJ2-7; TRBD1 is a possible D gene (6 bases). Germline CDR1 is MNHNY and CDR2 is SVGAGI (reference sequence). The CDR3 runs 15 residues. Trimming took off 2 bases at V and 1 base at J, with 12 bases between the two ends. CDR3 residues: CASSYGLQGSYEQYF. The CDR3 DNA is TGTGCCAGCAGTTACGGGCTACAGGGATCCTACGAGCAGTACTTC.

V gene TRBV10-1 combines with J gene TRBJ2-3; tentative D call: TRBD2 (5 bases). Trimming removed 5 bases from V and 3 bases from J, with 9 bases in between. This CDR3 is built from 13 residues. The germline V gene encodes CDR1 WNHNN and CDR2 SYGVQD (reference sequence). The CDR3 spells CASSTSLTDTQYF. The CDR3 DNA reads TGCGCCAGCAGTACTAGTTTAACAGATACGCAGTATTTT.

The V gene is TRBV3-1 (or the pseudogene TRBV3-2), the J gene TRBJ2-7, with 7 bases that match TRBD1. V gave up 1 base and J gave up 7 bases; unmatched junction bases: 13. The germline gives CDR1 LGHDT, CDR2 YNNKEL (reference sequence). The CDR3 totals 16 residues. As DNA, the CDR3 is TGTGCCAGCAGCCAAGCTACGACAGGGAATGTTGGGGAGCAGTACTTC. Translated, it gives CASSQATTGNVGEQYF.

This chain connects TRBV18 to TRBJ1-6; TRBD1 aligns across 7 bases. This CDR3 region has 14 residues. J was trimmed by 10 bases and V by 2 bases; bases with no gene match: 5. Germline values: CDR1 KGHSH, CDR2 LQKENI. CDR3 sequence reads: CASSPSDRASPLHF. CDR3 DNA sequence: TGTGCCAGCTCACCATCCGACAGGGCGTCACCCCTCCACTTT.

The J gene is TRBJ1-1, the V gene TRBV28; possible D gene TRBD1, 5 bases. Trimming took 6 bases from V and 4 from J, leaving 18 bases between them. The germline V gene encodes CDR1 MDHEN and CDR2 SYDVKM. The CDR3 extends over 15 amino acids. CDR3 amino acids: CASRYLLGGATEAFF. Here the CDR3 DNA reads TGTGCCAGCAGGTATCTTTTGGGAGGGGCCACTGAAGCTTTCTTT.

The chain employs TRBV5-1 and TRBJ1-4; 10 positions match TRBD1. In germline, CDR1 is SGHRS, CDR2 YFSETQ. This CDR3 has 14 amino acids. V shed 4 bases and J 7 bases; nucleotides not matched to a gene: 4. CDR3 amino acids: CASSPGTGVEKLFF. The CDR3 nucleotides read TGCGCCAGCAGCCCCGGGACAGGGGTTGAAAAACTGTTTTTT.

The chain carries TRBV2 and TRBJ2-3, with D unresolved. V lost 6 bases and J 0 bases, leaving 10 bases between the germline ends. Per the germline V gene, CDR1 is SNHLY and CDR2 is FYNNEI. This CDR3 is built from 14 residues. CDR3 sequence: CASSPVASTDTQYF. The CDR3 DNA sequence: TGTGCCAGCAGCCCTGTGGCTAGCACAGATACGCAGTATTTT.

The chain links TRBV19 to TRBJ1-2, with a weak D call TRBD1 (5 bases). Trimming took off 1 base at V and 3 bases at J, with 15 bases between the two ends. Germline values: CDR1 LNHDA, CDR2 SQIVND (reference sequence). CDR3 length: 16 residues. The CDR3 region is CASSIVSGPWDYGYTF. CDR3 DNA: TGTGCCAGTAGTATAGTATCAGGGCCCTGGGACTATGGCTACACCTTC.

CDR3 sequence: CASSRNGGSNEKLFF. CDR3 coding DNA: TGTGCCAGCAGCCGCAATGGAGGTTCTAATGAAAAACTGTTTTTT. V and J are TRBV4-2 and TRBJ1-4; no definite D call. The CDR3 loop spans 15 amino acids. The V gene lost 4 bases and the J gene lost 3 bases, with 12 bases spanning the gap. Per germline, CDR1 LGHNA and CDR2 YNFKEQ.

V gene TRBV29-1 combines with J gene TRBJ2-6, with TRBD1 as a possible D gene (5 bases). V was pared by 2 bases and J by 2 bases, with 10 bases between. Per the germline V gene, CDR1 is SQVTM and CDR2 is ANQGSEA. This CDR3 has 15 amino acids. CDR3 protein: CSVESGLAGANVLTF. CDR3 DNA: TGCAGCGTTGAATCAGGGCTGGCTGGGGCCAACGTCCTGACTTTC. The full variable domain, its missing parts supplied by reference TRBV29-1 and TRBJ2-6, is SAVISQKPSRDICQRGTSLTIQCQVDSQVTMMFWYRQQPGQSLTLIATANQGSEATYESGFVIDKFPISRPNLTFSTLTVSNMSPEDSSIYLCSVESGLAGANVLTFGAGSRLTVL.

The chain carries TRBV19 and TRBJ1-5, with D tentatively TRBD1 (5 bases). Germline V gives CDR1 LNHDA, CDR2 SQIVND (reference sequence). V was clipped by 3 bases and J by 4 bases, with 16 bases between them. The length of the CDR3 is 16 residues. For the CDR3, the DNA is TGTGCCAGTAGTATCGGCGGGGGAGCTATTAATCAGCCCCAGCATTTT. Translation: CASSIGGGAINQPQHF.

This chain connects TRBV28 to TRBJ1-2, with D hard to call. This CDR3 is 14 amino acids long. CDR1 is MDHEN and CDR2 is SYDVKM in the germline V gene. The V and J ends lost 6 bases and 4 bases respectively, with 15 bases between them. The CDR3 DNA sequence: TGTGCCAGCAGAATCCCCGGGAGGAGCTATGGCTACACCTTC. It translates to CASRIPGRSYGYTF.

The chain uses TRBV9 and TRBJ2-2, with D tentatively TRBD1 (6 bases). V lost 0 bases to trimming and J lost 1 base, with 10 bases between them. The CDR3 loop spans 16 amino acids. Germline CDR1 is SGDLS and CDR2 is YYNGEE. The CDR3 loop reads CASSVVEGENTGELFF. Here the CDR3 DNA reads TGTGCCAGCAGCGTAGTAGAGGGGGAGAACACCGGGGAGCTGTTTTTT.

The rearrangement uses TRBV28 and TRBJ1-6, with 11 nucleotides matching TRBD1. The CDR3 loop spans 15 amino acids. The V and J ends lost 5 bases and 9 bases, in that order; junction bases with no gene match: 6. Germline V gives CDR1 MDHEN, CDR2 SYDVKM. CDR3 protein: CASSGQGALSSPLHF. CDR3 nucleotide sequence: TGTGCCAGCAGTGGACAGGGGGCATTGAGTTCACCCCTCCACTTT.